This is a list of T cell receptor beta chains from one sample in a study of blood T cell repertoires in COVID-19. The assay was immunoSEQ multiplex PCR, and TCRdb's table has in-frame clones only and misses some. Among about 210,000 clones listed, around 80% were seen once. Material: peripheral blood. The receptors come from a woman aged 45-65 years with acute or convalescent COVID-19. CDR3s include the opening cysteine and the closing phenylalanine or tryptophan. D genes are given only for firm matches. Clone size, where shown, is once, few, many, or a class for clones that have expanded.

V gene,D gene,clone size,CDR3 length,J gene,CDR3 protein,CDR3 DNA
TRBV5-6,TRBD1,-,14,TRBJ1-2,CASRRTGVLYGYTF,TGTGCCAGCAGGCGAACAGGGGTCCTCTATGGCTACACCTTC
TRBV27,TRBD1,-,17,TRBJ1-2,CASSLDRFSGLDYGYTF,TGTGCCAGCAGTTTGGACAGGTTTTCAGGTCTTGACTATGGCTACACCTTC
TRBV28,-,once,15,TRBJ1-6,CASSFWLGAKSPLHF,TGTGCCAGCAGTTTCTGGCTGGGGGCAAAGTCACCCCTCCACTTT
TRBV2,-,-,12,TRBJ1-1,CASPDGSPEAFF,TGTGCCAGCCCCGACGGTAGCCCTGAAGCTTTCTTT
TRBV12-3/TRBV12-4,TRBD1,-,13,TRBJ1-4,CASKTGVDEKLFF,TGTGCCAGCAAGACAGGGGTGGATGAAAAACTGTTTTTT
TRBV6-1,TRBD2,-,17,TRBJ2-2,CASSGPRTSENTGELFF,TGTGCCAGCAGTGGCCCTAGGACTAGCGAGAACACCGGGGAGCTGTTTTTT
TRBV28,-,-,15,TRBJ2-3,CASSLPGSGTDTQYF,TGTGCCAGCAGTTTACCCGGGAGCGGCACAGATACGCAGTATTTT
TRBV24-1,TRBD1,-,14,TRBJ2-7,CATGGTGGLYEQYF,TGTGCCACCGGGGGGACAGGGGGTCTCTACGAGCAGTACTTC
TRBV27,TRBD1,-,18,TRBJ1-5,CASSLTGQGASARQPQHF,TGTGCCAGCAGTTTAACTGGCCAGGGGGCTAGCGCACGGCAGCCCCAGCATTTT
TRBV4-2,TRBD1,-,16,TRBJ1-2,CASSQERQGALYGYTF,TGTGCCAGCAGCCAAGAGAGACAGGGAGCACTCTATGGCTACACCTTC
TRBV6-6,TRBD2,-,16,TRBJ2-3,CASSASSGSFSDTQYF,TGTGCCAGCAGCGCCTCTAGCGGGAGTTTCTCAGATACGCAGTATTTT
TRBV7-9,TRBD1,-,17,TRBJ2-3,CASSLGTGQKYTDTQYF,TGTGCCAGCAGCTTGGGGACGGGACAGAAGTACACAGATACGCAGTATTTT
TRBV15,-,-,14,TRBJ2-7,CATSRDAGPNEQYF,TGTGCCACCAGCAGAGACGCAGGGCCCAACGAGCAGTACTTC
TRBV5-6,TRBD1,few,15,TRBJ1-2,CASSPDRGESYGYTF,TGTGCCAGCAGCCCCGACAGGGGAGAAAGCTATGGCTACACCTTC
TRBV13,-,once,13,TRBJ2-1,CASSLADYNEQFF,TGTGCCAGCAGCTTAGCAGACTACAATGAGCAGTTCTTC
TRBV4-2,-,-,16,TRBJ2-5,CASSKVSGSVSETQYF,TGTGCCAGCAGCAAAGTTAGCGGTTCGGTATCGGAGACCCAGTACTTC
TRBV24-1,TRBD1,-,20,TRBJ2-2,CATSDPGQGAYGRRAGELFF,TGTGCCACCAGTGATCCTGGACAGGGGGCGTATGGGAGAAGGGCCGGGGAGCTGTTTTTT
TRBV19,TRBD2,-,12,TRBJ2-7,CAVGASGYEQYF,TGTGCCGTCGGGGCTAGCGGCTACGAGCAGTACTTC
TRBV16,-,-,18,TRBJ1-2,CASSQRRGGIPSNYGYTF,TGTGCCAGCAGCCAACGAAGAGGCGGCATCCCTTCCAACTATGGCTACACCTTC
TRBV11-2,-,-,16,TRBJ2-3,CASSLGAGTSTDTQYF,TGTGCCAGCAGCTTAGGTGCCGGGACTAGCACAGATACGCAGTATTTT
TRBV28,TRBD1,-,15,TRBJ2-2,CASSYGQGDTGELFF,TGTGCCAGCAGTTACGGACAGGGGGACACCGGGGAGCTGTTTTTT
TRBV28,-,-,17,TRBJ1-2,CASGKTRGAGRDYGYTF,TGTGCCAGCGGGAAGACCCGGGGGGCAGGGAGAGACTATGGCTACACCTTC
TRBV11-3,TRBD2,-,16,TRBJ2-3,CASSLGIGGRTDTQYF,TGTGCCAGCAGCTTAGGGATCGGCGGGAGAACAGATACGCAGTATTTT
TRBV28,TRBD2,-,15,TRBJ2-2,CASSLTTSGYGELFF,TGTGCCAGCAGTCTCACGACTAGCGGATACGGGGAGCTGTTTTTT
TRBV4-1,-,-,15,TRBJ2-7,CASSQDPSEDYEQYF,TGCGCCAGCAGCCAAGACCCAAGTGAGGACTACGAGCAGTACTTC
TRBV19,-,-,13,TRBJ1-2,CASSSAQDYGYTF,TGTGCCAGTAGTTCTGCCCAGGACTATGGCTACACCTTC
TRBV2,TRBD2,few,14,TRBJ2-1,CAIQGGSKWGEQFF,TGTGCCATCCAGGGCGGGAGCAAGTGGGGTGAGCAGTTCTTC
TRBV5-6,TRBD2,-,17,TRBJ2-7,CASSSQGLAGVGYEQYF,TGTGCCAGCAGCTCTCAGGGACTAGCGGGAGTCGGTTACGAGCAGTACTTC
TRBV28,-,-,12,TRBJ2-1,CASSLIAREQFF,TGTGCCAGCAGTCTCATCGCCAGAGAGCAGTTCTTC